Listed here are 19 T cell receptor beta chains from one sample, sequenced in a study of blood T cell repertoires in COVID-19. Here immunoSEQ multiplex PCR was the method, and the copy in TCRdb shows in-frame clones only, minus some. The data show around 260,000 clones, around nine tenths seen once. The specimen sequenced was peripheral blood. Receptors originate from a man aged 25-45 years with acute or convalescent COVID-19.

The chain is built from TRBV19 and TRBJ2-1; possibly TRBD2 for D (7 bases). The CDR3 contains 14 residues. Germline CDR1 reads LNHDA; CDR2 reads SQIVND (reference sequence). V was trimmed by 4 bases and J by 7 bases, leaving 14 bases between them. This CDR3 is CASSTWRGQNEQFF. CDR3 coding DNA: TGTGCCAGTAGTACTTGGCGGGGGCAGAATGAGCAGTTCTTC. Together with reference TRBV19 and TRBJ2-1, the CDR3 gives the full variable domain: DGGITQSPKYLFRKEGQNVTLSCEQNLNHDAMYWYRQDPGQGLRLIYYSQIVNDFQKGDIAEGYSVSREKKESFPLTVTSAQKNPTAFYLCASSTWRGQNEQFFGPGTRLTVL.

This chain connects TRBV2 to TRBJ1-2, with a possible D match to TRBD1 (5 bases). The CDR3 spans 12 residues. Trimming cost V 6 bases and J 6 bases, with 11 bases left between them. From germline, CDR1 is SNHLY and CDR2 FYNNEI. CDR3 nucleotides: TGTGCCAGCAGGGGGCAGGTTAATGGCTACACCTTC. This gives the protein CASRGQVNGYTF.

The V gene is TRBV3-1 (or the pseudogene TRBV3-2), the J gene TRBJ1-1; no clear D. The V gene lost 5 bases and the J gene lost 1 base, with 14 bases spanning the gap. Germline CDR1 is LGHDT and CDR2 is YNNKEL (reference sequence). The CDR3 covers 15 residues. The CDR3 is CASSFEGFRNTEAFF. The CDR3 DNA reads as TGTGCCAGCAGCTTCGAGGGCTTCCGGAACACTGAAGCTTTCTTT.

The V and J genes are TRBV29-1 and TRBJ2-7, with D unclear. The V gene's germline CDR1 is SQVTM and CDR2 ANQGSEA. The CDR3 runs to 10 residues. V was shortened by 4 bases and J by 3 bases, with 4 bases between the two germline ends. The CDR3 bases are TGCAGCGTTGTTCACTACGAGCAGTACTTC. The encoded protein is CSVVHYEQYF.

V gene TRBV9 combines with J gene TRBJ1-1; D not certain. Per the germline V gene, CDR1 is SGDLS and CDR2 is YYNGEE. V was trimmed by 7 bases and J by 5 bases, leaving 18 bases between them. The CDR3 covers 14 residues. DNA for the CDR3: TGTGCCAGCGGTCCAAGACTGGGAGGGACTGAAGCTTTCTTT. Its protein product is CASGPRLGGTEAFF.

The V call is TRBV7-2, the J call TRBJ1-5, with D possibly matching TRBD1 (5 bases). Looked up from germline, CDR1 is SGHTA and CDR2 is FQGNSA. The CDR3 runs to 16 residues. The V end was cut by 1 base, the J end by 3 bases, with 13 bases between. CDR3 in DNA: TGTGCCAGCAGCTTAGGTAGGGGATTCCCCAATCAGCCCCAGCATTTT. Protein sequence: CASSLGRGFPNQPQHF.

The V gene is TRBV18, the J gene TRBJ2-2; 7 bases are a match to TRBD2. In germline, CDR1 is KGHSH, CDR2 LQKENI. With V trimmed by 3 bases and J by 5 bases, 9 bases remained unmatched. This CDR3 region has 16 residues. Here the CDR3 DNA reads TGTGCCAGCTCACCGAGAGCGGGGCGCCGGACCGGGGAGCTGTTTTTT. Its translation is CASSPRAGRRTGELFF.

This clone was counted ten times or more. The chain combines TRBV28 with TRBJ2-3, with D perhaps matching TRBD2 (6 bases). There are 13 residues in the CDR3. Per the germline V gene, CDR1 is MDHEN and CDR2 is SYDVKM. V lost 4 bases to trimming and J lost 2 bases, with 7 bases between them. The CDR3 DNA follows: TGTGCCAGCAGTTCGGGACTCACAGATACGCAGTATTTT. Its protein product is CASSSGLTDTQYF.

The rearrangement uses TRBV10-3 and TRBJ1-1; 7 bases match TRBD1. Looked up from germline, CDR1 is ENHRY and CDR2 is SYGVKD. This CDR3 has 16 amino acids. V gave up 8 bases and J gave up 4 bases; unmatched junction bases: 16. The CDR3 nucleotides are TGTGCCATCTCGTACCGGGACAGTAAAGGGCGCACTGAAGCTTTCTTT. Translating it yields CAISYRDSKGRTEAFF.

This sequence joins TRBV11-2 and TRBJ2-3, with D possibly matching TRBD1 (5 bases). The CDR3 is 15 amino acids. V lost 5 bases and J 4 bases, leaving 16 bases between the germline ends. CDR1 and CDR2 (germline): SGHAT, FQNNGV. CDR3 nucleotide sequence: TGTGCCAGCAGCCTTTGGTCACAGGCGGCAGATACGCAGTATTTT. Its translation: CASSLWSQAADTQYF.

This rearrangement joins TRBV28 to TRBJ2-4; D might be TRBD1 (6 bases). This CDR3 is built from 19 residues. Germline V gene sequence: CDR1 MDHEN, CDR2 SYDVKM. V was clipped by 4 bases and J by 0 bases, with 22 bases between them. The CDR3 DNA is TGTGCCAGCAGTTCCTTGGGGGCTCGAGCCTCCCTAGCCAAAAACATTCAGTACTTC. Amino acids: CASSSLGARASLAKNIQYF.

This rearrangement joins TRBV30 to TRBJ1-1, with D unresolved. This CDR3 comprises 16 residues. Trimming removed 0 bases from V and 0 bases from J, with 14 bases in between. CDR1 GTSNPN and CDR2 SVGIG come from the germline V gene (reference sequence). CDR3 sequence: CAWSVRAASMNTEAFF. The CDR3 coding sequence is TGTGCCTGGAGTGTGAGGGCAGCAAGTATGAACACTGAAGCTTTCTTT. The full variable domain, rest sourced from reference TRBV30 and TRBJ1-1, is SQTIHQWPATLVQPVGSPLSLECTVEGTSNPNLYWYRQAAGRGLQLLFYSVGIGQISSEVPQNLSASRPQDRQFILSSKKLLLSDSGFYLCAWSVRAASMNTEAFFGQGTRLTVV.

The rearrangement uses TRBV5-1 and TRBJ2-5, with 7 bases identical to TRBD2. The ends lost 0 bases at V and 4 bases at J; junction bases unmatched: 6. Germline V gene data show CDR1 as SGHRS and CDR2 as YFSETQ. CDR3 length: 15 residues. CDR3 protein: CASSLAESSGETQYF. CDR3 sequence (DNA): TGCGCCAGCAGCTTGGCCGAATCTAGCGGAGAGACCCAGTACTTC. Filled out from reference TRBV5-1 and TRBJ2-5, the complete variable domain reads KAGVTQTPRYLIKTRGQQVTLSCSPISGHRSVSWYQQTPGQGLQFLFEYFSETQRNKGNFPGRFSGRQFSNSRSEMNVSTLELGDSALYLCASSLAESSGETQYFGPGTRLLVL.

This clone came up once. This chain joins TRBV5-4 and TRBJ1-2, with D hard to call. CDR1 is SGHNT, CDR2 YYREEE, per germline (reference sequence). The CDR3 spans 15 residues. V gave up 4 bases and J gave up 4 bases, with 17 bases separating them. The CDR3 DNA reads as TGTGCCAGCAGCCCAAACTACGAGTCGGGCTATGGCTACACCTTC. Its protein is CASSPNYESGYGYTF.

V usage is TRBV4-1 and J usage is TRBJ2-1, with TRBD1 matching over 12 bases. V was clipped by 2 bases and J by 6 bases; unmatched bases: 5. Germline V gene sequence: CDR1 MGHRA, CDR2 YSYEKL. This CDR3 spans 16 amino acids. The CDR3 spells CASSQSGTGGFNEQFF. CDR3 DNA sequence: TGCGCCAGCAGCCAATCCGGGACAGGGGGCTTCAATGAGCAGTTCTTC.

The J gene is TRBJ2-1, the V gene TRBV28; 8 nucleotides line up with TRBD1. Germline V lookup: CDR1 MDHEN, CDR2 SYDVKM. The J segment lost 3 bases and the V segment lost 4 bases, leaving 2 bases of the junction unmatched. The CDR3 runs to 14 residues. The CDR3 protein is CASSSGQVYNEQFF. DNA for the CDR3: TGTGCCAGCAGTTCGGGACAGGTCTACAATGAGCAGTTCTTC.

The chain links TRBV6-5 to TRBJ2-2; 7 bases are shared with TRBD2. This CDR3 has 14 residues. Germline CDR1 MNHEY, CDR2 SVGAGI. V was clipped by 8 bases and J by 4 bases; unmatched bases: 7. In DNA form, the CDR3 reads TGTGCCAGCGGCGAGGGAGGGAGCACCGGGGAGCTGTTTTTT. It specifies CASGEGGSTGELFF.

V and J are TRBV5-3 and TRBJ2-1, with 9 bases identical to TRBD2. TRBV5-3 is reported as an ORF; its role is uncertain. The CDR3 runs 15 residues. The J segment lost 3 bases and the V segment lost 4 bases, leaving 5 bases of the junction unmatched. CDR3 in amino acids: CARSAWREGYNEQFF. The DNA of the CDR3 is TGTGCCAGAAGCGCGTGGCGGGAGGGCTACAATGAGCAGTTCTTC.

The CDR3 bases are TGCGCCAGCAGCCAACCGGGACAGGGCTCCTACGAGCAGTACTTC. Translated: CASSQPGQGSYEQYF. The chain uses TRBV4-1 and TRBJ2-7, with TRBD1 matching over 9 bases. The CDR3 length is 15 residues. From germline, CDR1 is MGHRA and CDR2 YSYEKL. V lost 2 bases to trimming and J lost 0 bases; unmatched junction nucleotides: 2.